This is a list of T cell receptor beta chains from one sample in a study of T cells in Graves' hyperthyroidism and ophthalmopathy. TCRdb re-called the multiplex PCR reads with MiXCR, one entry per CDR3 protein. This table has about 270,000 distinct CDR3 sequences, 25% to 30% appearing once. The sample comprised blood. Every receptor here comes from a man aged 40-49 years with Graves' hyperthyroidism that later progressed to Graves' ophthalmopathy. CDR3s include the opening cysteine and the closing phenylalanine or tryptophan. D genes are given only for firm matches. Clone size is not always given. Where it is, it says once, few, many or a class for expanded clones.

CDR3 protein: CASSYTGDWETQYF
CDR3 DNA: TGTGCCAGCAGTTATACAGGGGACTGGGAGACCCAGTACTTC
J gene: TRBJ2-5
V gene: TRBV27
clone size: many
D gene: -

CDR3 protein: CASSHPEQLYQETQYF
CDR3 DNA: TGTGCCAGCAGCCACCCCGAACAGTTGTACCAAGAGACCCAGTACTTC
J gene: TRBJ2-5
V gene: TRBV7-2
clone size: once
D gene: -

CDR3 protein: CASSPVKGGPNTGELFF
CDR3 DNA: TGTGCCAGCTCACCGGTTAAGGGCGGACCGAACACCGGGGAGCTGTTTTTT
J gene: TRBJ2-2
V gene: TRBV18
clone size: few
D gene: -

CDR3 protein: CASSQATPQGTEAFF
CDR3 DNA: TGCGCCAGCAGCCAGGCAACCCCACAGGGGACTGAAGCTTTCTTT
J gene: TRBJ1-1
V gene: TRBV4-1
clone size: many
D gene: TRBD1

CDR3 protein: CSASGATSYSGTQYF
CDR3 DNA: TGCAGTGCCAGCGGGGCGACTAGCTATTCGGGGACCCAGTACTTC
J gene: TRBJ2-5
V gene: TRBV20-1
clone size: -
D gene: TRBD2

CDR3 protein: CASSSQGEVGETQYF
CDR3 DNA: TGTGCCAGCAGTTCACAGGGGGAAGTCGGAGAGACCCAGTACTTC
J gene: TRBJ2-5
V gene: TRBV12-3/TRBV12-4
clone size: many
D gene: TRBD1

CDR3 protein: CATSDTGTRDQPQHF
CDR3 DNA: TGTGCCACCAGTGACACCGGGACACGGGATCAGCCCCAGCATTTT
J gene: TRBJ1-5
V gene: TRBV24-1
clone size: many
D gene: -

CDR3 protein: CASSAGGGNVYEQYF
CDR3 DNA: TGTGCCAGCAGTGCGGGGGGAGGCAATGTTTACGAGCAGTACTTC
J gene: TRBJ2-7
V gene: TRBV6-1
clone size: -
D gene: TRBD2

CDR3 protein: CASSLVPARANGYTF
CDR3 DNA: TGTGCCAGCAGCTTAGTACCGGCCAGGGCAAATGGCTACACCTTC
J gene: TRBJ1-2
V gene: TRBV7-2
clone size: -
D gene: -

CDR3 protein: CSVTSGRETQYF
CDR3 DNA: TGCAGCGTGACTAGCGGAAGGGAGACCCAGTACTTC
J gene: TRBJ2-5
V gene: TRBV29-1
clone size: -
D gene: TRBD2

CDR3 protein: CASSQGPQPQHF
CDR3 DNA: TGTGCCAGCAGCCAAGGGCCACAGCCCCAGCATTTT
J gene: TRBJ1-5
V gene: TRBV3-1
clone size: -
D gene: -

CDR3 protein: CASSLYPFVSAGGYGYTF
CDR3 DNA: TGTGCCAGCAGCTTATATCCCTTTGTATCGGCTGGAGGATATGGCTACACCTTC
J gene: TRBJ1-2
V gene: TRBV11-2
clone size: many
D gene: -

CDR3 protein: CASRSDRRGSNYGYTF
CDR3 DNA: TGTGCCAGCAGGAGTGACAGGAGAGGTTCTAACTATGGCTACACCTTC
J gene: TRBJ1-2
V gene: TRBV27
clone size: many
D gene: -

CDR3 protein: CASSLATGVETQYF
CDR3 DNA: TGTGCCAGCAGCTTGGCGACAGGGGTGGAGACCCAGTACTTC
J gene: TRBJ2-5
V gene: TRBV7-2
clone size: many
D gene: TRBD1

CDR3 protein: CAISDDRGLGNTIYF
CDR3 DNA: TGTGCCATCAGTGATGACAGGGGACTTGGAAACACCATATATTTT
J gene: TRBJ1-3
V gene: TRBV10-3
clone size: many
D gene: TRBD1

CDR3 protein: CASSQDRGQLSYEQYF
CDR3 DNA: TGCGCCAGCAGCCAAGATAGAGGACAGCTCTCCTACGAGCAGTACTTC
J gene: TRBJ2-7
V gene: TRBV4-3
clone size: -
D gene: -

CDR3 protein: CASSRGSNYGYTF
CDR3 DNA: TGTGCCAGCTCACGGGGATCCAACTATGGCTACACCTTC
J gene: TRBJ1-2
V gene: TRBV18
clone size: -
D gene: -

CDR3 protein: CASSDRDRASYGYTF
CDR3 DNA: TGTGCCAGTAGTGACCGGGACAGGGCCTCTTATGGCTACACCTTC
J gene: TRBJ1-2
V gene: TRBV19
clone size: many
D gene: TRBD1

CDR3 protein: CSAGMDSYEQYF
CDR3 DNA: TGCAGTGCTGGCATGGATAGCTACGAGCAGTACTTC
J gene: TRBJ2-7
V gene: TRBV20-1
clone size: many
D gene: -

CDR3 protein: CASSYSIQGGQPQHF
CDR3 DNA: TGTGCCAGCAGTTACTCGATCCAGGGGGGTCAGCCCCAGCATTTT
J gene: TRBJ1-5
V gene: TRBV6-5
clone size: many
D gene: TRBD1

CDR3 protein: CATSRDLWGGRKEQETQYF
CDR3 DNA: TGTGCCACCAGCAGAGATCTTTGGGGCGGGAGAAAGGAACAAGAGACCCAGTACTTC
J gene: TRBJ2-5
V gene: TRBV15
clone size: many
D gene: TRBD2

CDR3 protein: CSAILLGREPYEQYF
CDR3 DNA: TGCAGTGCTATCCTCCTTGGGCGGGAGCCATACGAGCAGTACTTC
J gene: TRBJ2-7
V gene: TRBV20-1
clone size: many
D gene: TRBD2

CDR3 protein: CASSSRTSGRVRTGELFF
CDR3 DNA: TGTGCCAGCAGTTCCCGGACTAGCGGGAGGGTACGGACCGGGGAGCTGTTTTTT
J gene: TRBJ2-2
V gene: TRBV6-5
clone size: many
D gene: TRBD2

CDR3 protein: CASSQVVQGTEAFF
CDR3 DNA: TGTGCCAGCAGCCAAGTCGTGCAGGGTACTGAAGCTTTCTTT
J gene: TRBJ1-1
V gene: TRBV3-1
clone size: many
D gene: -

CDR3 protein: CASSFYPPGPRNQPQHF
CDR3 DNA: TGCGCCAGCAGCTTCTACCCCCCCGGGCCGAGAAATCAGCCCCAGCATTTT
J gene: TRBJ1-5
V gene: TRBV4-1
clone size: many
D gene: -

CDR3 protein: CASSLGTSAFQETQYF
CDR3 DNA: TGTGCCAGCAGCTTAGGGACTAGCGCATTCCAAGAGACCCAGTACTTC
J gene: TRBJ2-5
V gene: TRBV7-3
clone size: many
D gene: TRBD2

CDR3 protein: CASSPSTAYGYTF
CDR3 DNA: TGTGCCAGCAGTCCTTCCACAGCCTATGGCTACACCTTC
J gene: TRBJ1-2
V gene: TRBV6-2/TRBV6-3
clone size: -
D gene: -

CDR3 protein: CASSPDQGFGELFF
CDR3 DNA: TGTGCCAGCAGCCCAGATCAGGGGTTCGGGGAGCTGTTTTTT
J gene: TRBJ2-2
V gene: TRBV7-3
clone size: few
D gene: -

CDR3 protein: CASSDSGQGVHGYTF
CDR3 DNA: TGTGCCAGCAGTGATTCGGGACAGGGAGTCCATGGCTACACCTTC
J gene: TRBJ1-2
V gene: TRBV2
clone size: many
D gene: TRBD1

CDR3 protein: CASSNRDRAGNTIYF
CDR3 DNA: TGTGCCAGCAGTAACCGGGACAGGGCTGGAAACACCATATATTTT
J gene: TRBJ1-3
V gene: TRBV12-3/TRBV12-4
clone size: many
D gene: TRBD1

CDR3 protein: CASSEGRRELSYEQYF
CDR3 DNA: TGTGCCAGCAGTGAAGGTCGGCGGGAGCTCTCCTACGAGCAGTACTTC
J gene: TRBJ2-7
V gene: TRBV2
clone size: -
D gene: TRBD2

CDR3 protein: CASSLEGGVRPQHF
CDR3 DNA: TGTGCCAGCAGTTTAGAAGGGGGTGTGAGGCCCCAGCATTTT
J gene: TRBJ1-5
V gene: TRBV28
clone size: -
D gene: -

CDR3 protein: CASSLSTGENTEAFF
CDR3 DNA: TGTGCCAGCAGCTTATCGACAGGAGAGAACACTGAAGCTTTCTTT
J gene: TRBJ1-1
V gene: TRBV11-3
clone size: -
D gene: -

CDR3 protein: CASQAETGTGELFF
CDR3 DNA: TGTGCCAGCCAAGCGGAAACCGGCACCGGGGAGCTGTTTTTT
J gene: TRBJ2-2
V gene: TRBV4-2
clone size: many
D gene: -

CDR3 protein: CASRRAHSGNTIYF
CDR3 DNA: TGTGCCAGCAGGCGTGCCCACTCTGGAAACACCATATATTTT
J gene: TRBJ1-3
V gene: TRBV7-2
clone size: many
D gene: -

CDR3 protein: CASSLGGNEAYEQYF
CDR3 DNA: TGTGCCAGCAGCTTAGGAGGCAACGAGGCCTACGAGCAGTACTTC
J gene: TRBJ2-7
V gene: TRBV7-2
clone size: many
D gene: -

CDR3 protein: CASRLAGGETQYF
CDR3 DNA: TGTGCCAGCAGATTAGCGGGAGGAGAGACCCAGTACTTC
J gene: TRBJ2-5
V gene: TRBV28
clone size: many
D gene: TRBD2

CDR3 protein: CASSEDHSGRADEQFF
CDR3 DNA: TGTGCCAGCAGTGAAGACCATAGCGGGAGGGCCGATGAGCAGTTCTTC
J gene: TRBJ2-1
V gene: TRBV25-1
clone size: many
D gene: TRBD2

CDR3 protein: CASASPQGFTEAFF
CDR3 DNA: TGTGCCAGCGCGTCCCCGCAGGGGTTCACTGAAGCTTTCTTT
J gene: TRBJ1-1
V gene: TRBV27
clone size: many
D gene: -

CDR3 protein: CASSFPGVGYTF
CDR3 DNA: TGTGCCAGCAGCTTCCCCGGCGTGGGCTACACCTTC
J gene: TRBJ1-2
V gene: TRBV7-2
clone size: -
D gene: -

CDR3 protein: CASSSSVFTDTQYF
CDR3 DNA: TGCGCCAGCAGCTCGAGTGTTTTCACAGATACGCAGTATTTT
J gene: TRBJ2-3
V gene: TRBV5-1
clone size: many
D gene: -

CDR3 protein: CASSFGGRTGELFF
CDR3 DNA: TGTGCCAGCAGTTTCGGGGGTAGGACCGGGGAGCTGTTTTTT
J gene: TRBJ2-2
V gene: TRBV28
clone size: -
D gene: -

CDR3 protein: CASSPPSVGAQAFF
CDR3 DNA: TGTGCCAGCAGCCCCCCTTCAGTTGGGGCGCAAGCTTTCTTT
J gene: TRBJ1-1
V gene: TRBV13
clone size: many
D gene: -

CDR3 protein: CSVWLAGDTQYF
CDR3 DNA: TGCAGCGTTTGGCTAGCGGGAGATACCCAGTACTTC
J gene: TRBJ2-5
V gene: TRBV29-1
clone size: -
D gene: TRBD2

CDR3 protein: CSAPSRDRGRFSEAFF
CDR3 DNA: TGCAGTGCCCCGTCCCGGGACAGGGGTCGTTTTTCTGAAGCTTTCTTT
J gene: TRBJ1-1
V gene: TRBV20-1
clone size: many
D gene: TRBD1

CDR3 protein: CASSFDLSGANVLTF
CDR3 DNA: TGTGCCAGCAGTTTCGACCTCTCTGGGGCCAACGTCCTGACTTTC
J gene: TRBJ2-6
V gene: TRBV12-3/TRBV12-4
clone size: many
D gene: -

CDR3 protein: CAALGGGEGNTEAFF
CDR3 DNA: TGTGCCGCTCTAGGGGGCGGGGAGGGAAACACTGAAGCTTTCTTT
J gene: TRBJ1-1
V gene: TRBV28
clone size: many
D gene: TRBD1

CDR3 protein: CAITRGGGNQPQHF
CDR3 DNA: TGTGCCATCACGCGGGGAGGAGGGAATCAGCCCCAGCATTTT
J gene: TRBJ1-5
V gene: TRBV10-3
clone size: many
D gene: -

CDR3 protein: CASSPSLAAYEQYF
CDR3 DNA: TGTGCTAGCAGCCCCAGTTTAGCGGCCTACGAGCAGTACTTC
J gene: TRBJ2-7
V gene: TRBV7-7
clone size: -
D gene: -

CDR3 protein: CASTAVGTEAFF
CDR3 DNA: TGTGCCAGCACGGCGGTGGGAACTGAAGCTTTCTTT
J gene: TRBJ1-1
V gene: TRBV6-5
clone size: -
D gene: -

CDR3 protein: CASSESRGQGTDQPQHF
CDR3 DNA: TGTGCCAGTAGTGAATCTCGGGGACAGGGCACGGATCAGCCCCAGCATTTT
J gene: TRBJ1-5
V gene: TRBV19
clone size: many
D gene: TRBD1

CDR3 protein: CASSSEVNQPQHF
CDR3 DNA: TGTGCCAGCAGCAGTGAGGTGAATCAGCCCCAGCATTTT
J gene: TRBJ1-5
V gene: TRBV6-4
clone size: many
D gene: -

CDR3 protein: CASSAYRGSGETQYF
CDR3 DNA: TGTGCCAGCAGCGCCTACCGGGGGAGTGGTGAGACCCAGTACTTC
J gene: TRBJ2-5
V gene: TRBV6-1
clone size: -
D gene: -

CDR3 protein: CASSPTRGTGTEAFF
CDR3 DNA: TGTGCCAGCAGTCCCACAAGGGGCACCGGCACTGAAGCTTTCTTT
J gene: TRBJ1-1
V gene: TRBV28
clone size: many
D gene: -

CDR3 protein: CASSFLVDRQTNQPQHF
CDR3 DNA: TGTGCCAGCAGTTTCCTCGTCGACAGGCAGACGAATCAGCCCCAGCATTTT
J gene: TRBJ1-5
V gene: TRBV6-5
clone size: many
D gene: -